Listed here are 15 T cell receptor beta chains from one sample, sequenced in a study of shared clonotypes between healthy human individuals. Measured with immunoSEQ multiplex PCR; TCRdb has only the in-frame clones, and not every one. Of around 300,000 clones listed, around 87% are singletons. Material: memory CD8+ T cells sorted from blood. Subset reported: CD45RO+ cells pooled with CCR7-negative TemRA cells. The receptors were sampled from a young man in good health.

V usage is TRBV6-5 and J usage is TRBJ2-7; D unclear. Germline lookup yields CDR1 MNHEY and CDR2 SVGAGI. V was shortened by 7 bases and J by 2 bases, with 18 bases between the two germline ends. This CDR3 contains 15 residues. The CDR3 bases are TGTGCCAGCACCCTCATGGGGTCGACGACCTACGAGCAGTACTTC. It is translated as CASTLMGSTTYEQYF.

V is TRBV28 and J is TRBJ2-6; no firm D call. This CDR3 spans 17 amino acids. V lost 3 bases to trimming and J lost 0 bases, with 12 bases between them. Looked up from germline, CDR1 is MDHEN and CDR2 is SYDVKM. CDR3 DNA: TGTGCCAGCAGTTTTTCGGCTTTGAGCTCTGGGGCCAACGTCCTGACTTTC. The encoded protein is CASSFSALSSGANVLTF. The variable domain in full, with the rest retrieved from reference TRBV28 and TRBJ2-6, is DVKVTQSSRYLVKRTGEKVFLECVQDMDHENMFWYRQDPGLGLRLIYFSYDVKMKEKGDIPEGYSVSREKKERFSLILESASTNQTSMYLCASSFSALSSGANVLTFGAGSRLTVL.

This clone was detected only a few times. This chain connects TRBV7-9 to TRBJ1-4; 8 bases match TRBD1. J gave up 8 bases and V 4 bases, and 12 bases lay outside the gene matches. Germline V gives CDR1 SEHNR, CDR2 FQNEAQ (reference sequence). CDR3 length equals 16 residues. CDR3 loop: CASSSPGQGGGEKLFF. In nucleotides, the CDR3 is TGTGCCAGCAGCTCACCTGGACAGGGTGGAGGCGAAAAACTGTTTTTT. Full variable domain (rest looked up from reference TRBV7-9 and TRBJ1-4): DTGVSQNPRHKITKRGQNVTFRCDPISEHNRLYWYRQTLGQGPEFLTYFQNEAQLEKSRLLSDRFSAERPKGSFSTLEIQRTEQGDSAMYLCASSSPGQGGGEKLFFGSGTQLSVL.

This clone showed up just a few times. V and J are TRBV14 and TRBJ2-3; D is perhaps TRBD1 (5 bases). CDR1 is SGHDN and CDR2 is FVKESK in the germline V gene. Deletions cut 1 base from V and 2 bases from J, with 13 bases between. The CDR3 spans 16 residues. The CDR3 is CASSQVGQPFTDTQYF. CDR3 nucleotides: TGTGCCAGCAGCCAAGTCGGACAACCATTCACAGATACGCAGTATTTT.

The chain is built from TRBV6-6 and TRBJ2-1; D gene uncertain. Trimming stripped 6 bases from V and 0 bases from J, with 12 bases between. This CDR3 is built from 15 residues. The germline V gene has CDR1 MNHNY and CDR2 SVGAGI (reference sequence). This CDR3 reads CASRITTSSYNEQFF. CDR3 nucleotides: TGTGCCAGCAGGATTACAACGAGCTCCTACAATGAGCAGTTCTTC.

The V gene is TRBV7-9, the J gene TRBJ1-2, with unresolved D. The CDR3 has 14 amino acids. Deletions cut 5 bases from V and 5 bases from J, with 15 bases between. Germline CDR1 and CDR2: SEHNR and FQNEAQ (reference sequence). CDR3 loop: CASSISRGVYGYTF. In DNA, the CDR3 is TGTGCCAGCAGCATTAGTCGTGGGGTTTATGGCTACACCTTC. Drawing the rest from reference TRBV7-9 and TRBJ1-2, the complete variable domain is DTGVSQNPRHKITKRGQNVTFRCDPISEHNRLYWYRQTLGQGPEFLTYFQNEAQLEKSRLLSDRFSAERPKGSFSTLEIQRTEQGDSAMYLCASSISRGVYGYTFGSGTRLTVV.

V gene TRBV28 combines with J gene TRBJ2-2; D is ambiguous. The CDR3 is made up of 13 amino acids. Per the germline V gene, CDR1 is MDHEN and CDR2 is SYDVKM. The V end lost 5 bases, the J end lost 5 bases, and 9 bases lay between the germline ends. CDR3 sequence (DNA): TGTGCCAGCAGTGCGATAGGTACCGGGGAGCTGTTTTTT. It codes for CASSAIGTGELFF.

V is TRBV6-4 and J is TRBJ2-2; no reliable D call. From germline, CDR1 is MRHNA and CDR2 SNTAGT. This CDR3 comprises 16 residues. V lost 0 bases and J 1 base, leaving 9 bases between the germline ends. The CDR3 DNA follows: TGTGCCAGCAGTGACTCGTGCAGGCGGAACACCGGGGAGCTGTTTTTT. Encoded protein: CASSDSCRRNTGELFF.

CDR3 residues: CASSLAAGGSNEQYF. The CDR3 DNA sequence: TGTGCCAGCAGCTTAGCGGCGGGGGGATCTAACGAGCAGTACTTC. This sequence joins TRBV7-9 and TRBJ2-7, with 8 bases lining up with TRBD2. The V gene's germline CDR1 is SEHNR and CDR2 FQNEAQ (reference sequence). V was pared by 0 bases and J by 5 bases, with 6 bases of the junction left unmatched. The length of the CDR3 is 15 residues.

The CDR3 reads CASMGQGNIQYF. As DNA, the CDR3 is TGTGCCAGCATGGGACAGGGGAACATTCAGTACTTC. The gene calls are TRBV28 and TRBJ2-4; 10 bases map to TRBD1. V was pared by 7 bases and J by 7 bases, with 1 base of the junction left unmatched. The germline CDR1 and CDR2 sequences are MDHEN and SYDVKM. The CDR3 consists of 12 residues.

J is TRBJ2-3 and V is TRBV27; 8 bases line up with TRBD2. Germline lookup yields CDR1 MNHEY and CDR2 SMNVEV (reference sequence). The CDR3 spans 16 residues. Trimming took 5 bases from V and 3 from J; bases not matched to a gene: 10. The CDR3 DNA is TGTGCCAGCAGTATACTAGTCGGGAGGGCGACAGATACGCAGTATTTT. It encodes CASSILVGRATDTQYF.

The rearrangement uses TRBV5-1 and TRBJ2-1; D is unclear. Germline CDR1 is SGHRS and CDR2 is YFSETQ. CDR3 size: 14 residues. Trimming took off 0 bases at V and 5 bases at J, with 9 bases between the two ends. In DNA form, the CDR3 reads TGCGCCAGCAGCTTGGTAACGGGTAACAATGAGCAGTTCTTC. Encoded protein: CASSLVTGNNEQFF.

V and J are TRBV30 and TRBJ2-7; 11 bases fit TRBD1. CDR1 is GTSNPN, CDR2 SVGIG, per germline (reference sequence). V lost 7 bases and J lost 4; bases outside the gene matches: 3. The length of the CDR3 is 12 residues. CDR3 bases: TGTGCCTTTGGGGACAGGGGGTACGAGCAGTACTTC. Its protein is CAFGDRGYEQYF. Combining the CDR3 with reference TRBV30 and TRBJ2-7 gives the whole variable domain SQTIHQWPATLVQPVGSPLSLECTVEGTSNPNLYWYRQAAGRGLQLLFYSVGIGQISSEVPQNLSASRPQDRQFILSSKKLLLSDSGFYLCAFGDRGYEQYFGPGTRLTVT.

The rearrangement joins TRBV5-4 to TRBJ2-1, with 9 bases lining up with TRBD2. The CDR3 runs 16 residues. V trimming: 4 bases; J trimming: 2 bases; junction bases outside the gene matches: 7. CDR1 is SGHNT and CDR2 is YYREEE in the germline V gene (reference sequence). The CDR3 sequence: CASSGSGRFPYNEQFF. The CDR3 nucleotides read TGTGCCAGCAGCGGGAGCGGGAGGTTCCCCTACAATGAGCAGTTCTTC.

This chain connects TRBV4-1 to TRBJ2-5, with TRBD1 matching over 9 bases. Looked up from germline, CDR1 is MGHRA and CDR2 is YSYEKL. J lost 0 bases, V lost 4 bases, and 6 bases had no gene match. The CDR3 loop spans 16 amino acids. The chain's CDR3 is CASSLSGQGDQETQYF. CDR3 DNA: TGCGCCAGCAGCCTTTCGGGACAGGGTGACCAAGAGACCCAGTACTTC.